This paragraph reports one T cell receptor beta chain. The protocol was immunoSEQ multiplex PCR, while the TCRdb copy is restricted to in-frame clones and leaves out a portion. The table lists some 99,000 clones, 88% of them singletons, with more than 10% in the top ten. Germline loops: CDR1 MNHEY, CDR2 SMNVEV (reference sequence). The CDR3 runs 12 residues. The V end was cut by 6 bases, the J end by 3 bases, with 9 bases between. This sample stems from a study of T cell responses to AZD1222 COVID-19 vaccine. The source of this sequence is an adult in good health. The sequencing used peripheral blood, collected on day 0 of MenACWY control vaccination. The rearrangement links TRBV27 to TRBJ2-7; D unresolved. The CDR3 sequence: CASRLQRYEQYF. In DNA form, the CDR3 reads TGTGCCAGCAGATTACAACGCTACGAGCAGTACTTC.